This T cell receptor (beta chain) was recorded in a study of blood T cell repertoires in COVID-19. On the study more broadly: T cells, B-cell-depleted T cells, or PBMCs supplied cDNA or gDNA.

The CDR3 is 15 amino acids. The V gene end was trimmed by 5 bases and the J gene end by 5 bases; junction bases not matched to a gene: 5. Germline V CDR1 and CDR2: KGHDR, SFDVKD. Across over 20 US areas, participants ranged in age from 18 to 89 years. Participant-given clinical history determined each cohort assignment. The recovered donors of Cohort 3 showed two negative PCRs, clearance, or symptom resolution. Produced via immunoSEQ multiplex PCR; TCRdb's table is partial and in-frame only. The repertoire holds approximately 300,000 clones, about 85% seen once, with approximately 5% in the top ten. The sequencing sample was made of PBMCs or T cells enriched from blood (not recorded which). This TCR was recovered from a woman younger than 45 who had recovered from COVID-19. The rearrangement uses TRBV24-1 and TRBJ1-2, with 12 bases aligning to TRBD1. CDR3 sequence (DNA): TGTGCCACCAGTGGGGGACAGGGGGCTATGTATGGCTACACCTTC. It is translated as CATSGGQGAMYGYTF.